The source of this T cell receptor (beta chain) is a study of technical replicates of blood from several donors. Here immunoSEQ multiplex PCR was the method, and the copy in TCRdb shows in-frame clones only, minus some. The sample holds about 44,000 clones, roughly 96% seen once. V was clipped by 5 bases and J by 0 bases; unmatched bases: 4. Germline V gene sequence: CDR1 SQVTM, CDR2 ANQGSEA. CDR3 length equals 15 residues. The receptor's source is a human donor in good health. The sequenced sample consisted of T cells isolated from PBMCs. The chain links TRBV29-1 to TRBJ1-3, with 10 nucleotides matching TRBD1. CDR3 DNA sequence: TGCAGCGTTCGGACAGGGGGGACCTCTGGAAACACCATATATTTT. Translating gives CSVRTGGTSGNTIYF.